Sequencing of this T cell receptor (beta chain) was carried out in a study of blood T cell repertoires in COVID-19. Study background: Sites in the United States, Italy and Spain provided acute and convalescent COVID-19 samples. T cells, B-cell-depleted T cells, or PBMCs provided the cDNA or gDNA that served as material.

How the authors handled the data: Nucleated cell number was recorded as an estimate derived from reference gene primer amplification. Some clones are missing from TCRdb's copy, which holds only in-frame ones; the method was immunoSEQ multiplex PCR. V and J calls and clone size come straight from that table; D and trimming were deduced from the DNA. Of about 190,000 clones in the sample, roughly 85% are singletons; the top ten hold around a fifth. Sequencing used peripheral blood. This receptor was obtained from a man between 60 and 70 years old with active or convalescent COVID-19.

CDR3 coding DNA: TGTGCCAGCAGTGACCCGGGGGGGCATCGGCTCGATGAGCAGTTCTTC. Protein: CASSDPGGHRLDEQFF. This chain connects TRBV2 to TRBJ2-1, with TRBD2 matching 8 bases. This CDR3 has 16 amino acids. V shed 3 bases and J 8 bases; nucleotides not matched to a gene: 12. Germline V gene data show CDR1 as SNHLY and CDR2 as FYNNEI.